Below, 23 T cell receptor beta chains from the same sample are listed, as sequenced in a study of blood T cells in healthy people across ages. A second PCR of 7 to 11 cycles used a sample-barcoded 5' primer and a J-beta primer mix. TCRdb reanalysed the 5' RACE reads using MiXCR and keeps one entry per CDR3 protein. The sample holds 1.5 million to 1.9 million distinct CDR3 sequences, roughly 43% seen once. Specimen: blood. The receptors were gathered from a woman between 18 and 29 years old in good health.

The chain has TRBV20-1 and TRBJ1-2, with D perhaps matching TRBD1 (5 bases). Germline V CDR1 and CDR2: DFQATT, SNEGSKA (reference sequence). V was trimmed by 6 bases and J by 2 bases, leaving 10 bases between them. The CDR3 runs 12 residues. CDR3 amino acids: CSALRDNYGYTF. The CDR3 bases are TGCAGTGCCCTCCGGGACAACTATGGCTACACCTTC.

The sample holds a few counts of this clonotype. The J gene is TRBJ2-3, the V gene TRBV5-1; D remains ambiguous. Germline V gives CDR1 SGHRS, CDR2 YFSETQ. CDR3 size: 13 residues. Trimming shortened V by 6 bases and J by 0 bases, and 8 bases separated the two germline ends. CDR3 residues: CASTPASTDTQYF. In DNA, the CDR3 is TGCGCCAGCACCCCCGCTAGCACAGATACGCAGTATTTT.

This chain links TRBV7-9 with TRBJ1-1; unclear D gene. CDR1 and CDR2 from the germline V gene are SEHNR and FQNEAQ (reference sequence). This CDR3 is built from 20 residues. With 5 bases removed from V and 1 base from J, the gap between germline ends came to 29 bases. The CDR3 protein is CASSPSDLSRRSKGNTEAFF. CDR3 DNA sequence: TGTGCCAGCAGCCCTTCCGACTTGAGCCGGCGGTCGAAAGGGAACACTGAAGCTTTCTTT.

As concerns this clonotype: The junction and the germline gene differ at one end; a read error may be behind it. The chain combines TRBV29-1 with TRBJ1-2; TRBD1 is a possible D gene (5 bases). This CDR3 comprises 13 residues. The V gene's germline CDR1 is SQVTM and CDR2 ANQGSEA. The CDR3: CSVEGVANYGHTF. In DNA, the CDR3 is TGCAGCGTTGAGGGGGTTGCTAACTATGGCCACACCTTC.

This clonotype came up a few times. CDR3 loop: CASSQAWDRGLYGYTF. The CDR3 coding sequence is TGCGCCAGCAGCCAGGCCTGGGACAGGGGTCTCTATGGCTACACCTTC. The V and J genes are TRBV4-3 and TRBJ1-2; TRBD1 aligns across 10 bases. This CDR3 spans 16 amino acids. Germline V gene lookup returns CDR1 LGHNA and CDR2 YSLEER. The J segment lost 4 bases and the V segment lost 3 bases, leaving 8 bases of the junction unmatched.

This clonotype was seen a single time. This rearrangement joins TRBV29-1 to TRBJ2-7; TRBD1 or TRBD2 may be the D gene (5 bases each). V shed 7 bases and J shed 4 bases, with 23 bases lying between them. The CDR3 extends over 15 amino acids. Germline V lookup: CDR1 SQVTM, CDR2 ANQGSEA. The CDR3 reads CSAGTPFGTSYEQYF. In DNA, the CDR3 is TGCAGCGCTGGGACCCCCTTCGGGACCTCTTACGAGCAGTACTTC.

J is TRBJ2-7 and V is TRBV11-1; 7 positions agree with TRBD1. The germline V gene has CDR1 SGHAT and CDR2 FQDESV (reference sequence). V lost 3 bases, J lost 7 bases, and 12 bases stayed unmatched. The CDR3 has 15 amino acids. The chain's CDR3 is CASSFLGQALNEQYF. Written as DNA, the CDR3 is TGTGCCAGCAGCTTCTTAGGACAGGCGTTAAATGAGCAGTACTTC. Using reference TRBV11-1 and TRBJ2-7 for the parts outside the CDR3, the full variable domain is EAEVAQSPRYKITEKSQAVAFWCDPISGHATLYWYRQILGQGPELLVQFQDESVVDDSQLPKDRFSAERLKGVDSTLKIQPAELGDSAMYLCASSFLGQALNEQYFGPGTRLTVT.

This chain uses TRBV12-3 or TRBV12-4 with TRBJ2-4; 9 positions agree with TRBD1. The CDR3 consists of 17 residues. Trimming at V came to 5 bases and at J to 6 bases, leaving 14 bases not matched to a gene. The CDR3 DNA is TGTGCCAGCAGTCCCTGGGTCCGGGGGACAGGGATAAACATTCAGTACTTC. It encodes CASSPWVRGTGINIQYF.

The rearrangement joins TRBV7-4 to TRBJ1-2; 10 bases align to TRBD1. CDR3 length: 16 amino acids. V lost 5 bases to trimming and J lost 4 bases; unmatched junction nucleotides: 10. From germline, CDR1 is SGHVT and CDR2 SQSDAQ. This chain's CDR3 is CASSENRTGGCYGYTF. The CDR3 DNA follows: TGTGCCAGCAGCGAAAACAGGACAGGGGGTTGCTATGGCTACACCTTC. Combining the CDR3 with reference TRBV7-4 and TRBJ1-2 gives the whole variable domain GAGVSQSPRYKVAKRGRDVALRCDSISGHVTLYWYRQTLGQGSEVLTYSQSDAQRDKSGRPSGRFSAERPERSVSTLKIQRTEQGDSAVYLCASSENRTGGCYGYTFGSGTRLTVV.

The CDR3 coding sequence is TGTGCCAGCAGTCCGCTTGACCGGGCCAAATACACAGATACGCAGTATTTT. Amino acid sequence: CASSPLDRAKYTDTQYF. The V gene is TRBV12-3 or TRBV12-4, the J gene TRBJ2-3; D is undetermined. V was pared by 5 bases and J by 2 bases, with 20 bases between. This CDR3 has 17 amino acids.

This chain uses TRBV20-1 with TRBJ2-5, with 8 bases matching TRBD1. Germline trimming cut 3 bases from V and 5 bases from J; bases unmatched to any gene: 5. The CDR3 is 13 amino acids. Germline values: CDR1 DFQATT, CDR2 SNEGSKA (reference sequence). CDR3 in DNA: TGCAGTGCTAGGAAAACAGGGGGTGAGACCCAGTACTTC. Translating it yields CSARKTGGETQYF.

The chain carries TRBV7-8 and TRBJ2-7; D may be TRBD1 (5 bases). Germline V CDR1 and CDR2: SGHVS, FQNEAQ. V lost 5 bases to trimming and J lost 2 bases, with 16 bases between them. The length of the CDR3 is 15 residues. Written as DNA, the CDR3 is TGTGCCAGCAGCAACCTCGCCAGGGATCCCTACGAGCAGTACTTC. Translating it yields CASSNLARDPYEQYF.

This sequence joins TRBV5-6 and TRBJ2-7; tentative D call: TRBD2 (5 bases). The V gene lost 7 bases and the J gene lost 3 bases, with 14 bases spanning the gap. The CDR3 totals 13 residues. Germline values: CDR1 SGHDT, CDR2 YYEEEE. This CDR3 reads CASCDWESYEQYF. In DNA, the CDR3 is TGTGCCAGCTGTGACTGGGAGAGCTACGAGCAGTACTTC.

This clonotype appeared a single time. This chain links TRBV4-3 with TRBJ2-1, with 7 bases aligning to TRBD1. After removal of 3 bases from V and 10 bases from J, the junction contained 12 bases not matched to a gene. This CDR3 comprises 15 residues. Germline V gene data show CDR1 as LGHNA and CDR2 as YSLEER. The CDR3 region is CASSHLRDSRYEQFF. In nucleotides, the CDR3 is TGCGCCAGCAGCCACCTCAGGGACAGCAGGTACGAGCAGTTCTTC.

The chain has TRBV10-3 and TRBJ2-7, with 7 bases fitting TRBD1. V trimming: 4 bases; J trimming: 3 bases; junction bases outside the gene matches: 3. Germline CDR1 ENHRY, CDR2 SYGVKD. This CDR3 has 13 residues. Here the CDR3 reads CAISGGQYYEQYF. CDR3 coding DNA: TGTGCCATCAGTGGGGGACAGTACTACGAGCAGTACTTC.

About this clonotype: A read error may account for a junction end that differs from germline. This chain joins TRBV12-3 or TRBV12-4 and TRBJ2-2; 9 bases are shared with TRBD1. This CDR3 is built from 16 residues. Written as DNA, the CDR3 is TGTGCCCGCAGTTCTCCGGGACAGGGAAACACCGGGGAGCTGTTTTTT. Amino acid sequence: CARSSPGQGNTGELFF.

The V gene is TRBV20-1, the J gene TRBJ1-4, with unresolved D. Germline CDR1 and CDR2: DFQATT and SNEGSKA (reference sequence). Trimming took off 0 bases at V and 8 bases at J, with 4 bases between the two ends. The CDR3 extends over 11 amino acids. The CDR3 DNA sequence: TGCAGTGCTAGAGAATTGGAAAAACTGTTTTTT. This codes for CSARELEKLFF.

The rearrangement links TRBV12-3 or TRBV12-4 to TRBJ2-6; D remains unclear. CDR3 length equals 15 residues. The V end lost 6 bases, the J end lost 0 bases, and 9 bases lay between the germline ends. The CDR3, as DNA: TGTGCCAGCAGCGTACAGATCTCTGGGGCCAACGTCCTGACTTTC. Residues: CASSVQISGANVLTF.

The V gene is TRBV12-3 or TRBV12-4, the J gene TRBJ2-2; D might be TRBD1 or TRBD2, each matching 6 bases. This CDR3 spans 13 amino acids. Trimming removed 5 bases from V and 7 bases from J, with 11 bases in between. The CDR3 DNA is TGTGCCAGCAGTGGGGGGCTCTACGGGGAGCTGTTTTTT. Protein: CASSGGLYGELFF.

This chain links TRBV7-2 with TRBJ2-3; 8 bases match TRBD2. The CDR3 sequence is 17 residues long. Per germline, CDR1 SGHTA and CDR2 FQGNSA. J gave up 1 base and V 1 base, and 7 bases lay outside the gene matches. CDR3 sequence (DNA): TGTGCCAGCAGCTTAGGGAGCGGGAGTGCTGGCACAGATACGCAGTATTTT. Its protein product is CASSLGSGSAGTDTQYF.

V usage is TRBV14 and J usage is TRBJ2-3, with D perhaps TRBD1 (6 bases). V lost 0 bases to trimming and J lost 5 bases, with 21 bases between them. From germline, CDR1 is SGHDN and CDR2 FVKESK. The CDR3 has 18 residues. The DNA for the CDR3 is TGTGCCAGCAGCCAAGAAGGAGTGGCGGAAGTAGGGGGAGATACGCAGTATTTT. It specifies CASSQEGVAEVGGDTQYF.

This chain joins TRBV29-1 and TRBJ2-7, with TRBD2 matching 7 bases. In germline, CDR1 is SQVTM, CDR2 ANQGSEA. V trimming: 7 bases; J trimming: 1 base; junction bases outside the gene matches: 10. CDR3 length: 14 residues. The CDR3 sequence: CSGAGGTSSYEQYF. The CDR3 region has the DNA TGCAGCGGGGCCGGGGGGACTTCGTCCTACGAGCAGTACTTC.

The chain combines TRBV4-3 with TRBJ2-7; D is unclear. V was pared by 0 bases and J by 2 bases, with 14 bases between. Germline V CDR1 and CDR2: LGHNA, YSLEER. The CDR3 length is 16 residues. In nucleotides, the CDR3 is TGCGCCAGCAGCCAAGAGAGTATCGCAGGAACCTACGAGCAGTACTTC. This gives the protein CASSQESIAGTYEQYF.